The 19 T cell receptor beta chains reported below all come from one sample, sequenced in a study of T cell responses to AZD1222 COVID-19 vaccine (dated by TCRdb to about 2021). The sample's time point label, in plain terms: about 28 days (+/-7) after the second vaccine dose. Library method: the immunoSEQ multiplex PCR assay. What TCRdb holds here is the immuneACCESS table cut down to in-frame rearrangements. Part of the clones is not present; checked against another copy, under half of the missing clones reflect an unresolved V gene, and the others are unexplained. For this sample the table gives about 130,000 clones, of which 80% to 90% were detected only once. The ten largest clones represent roughly 8.9% of the sample. This material consisted of peripheral blood, taken 28 days after the second AZD1222 dose. The origin of the receptors is an adult who received the AZD1222 COVID-19 vaccine.

The chain couples TRBV27 to TRBJ1-4; no definite D call. The CDR3 consists of 14 residues. Germline CDR1 reads MNHEY; CDR2 reads SMNVEV (reference sequence). V dropped 7 bases and J dropped 1 base, with 10 bases sitting between them. The DNA of the CDR3 is TGTGCCAGCACTTCGGACGGAACTAATGAAAAACTGTTTTTT. This translates into CASTSDGTNEKLFF.

The genes are TRBV25-1 and TRBJ1-2; no reliable D call. This CDR3 spans 15 amino acids. Trimming removed 6 bases at V and 1 base at J, with 15 bases between. The V gene's germline CDR1 is MGHDK and CDR2 SYGVNS. CDR3 residues: CASSDPASGNYGYTF. The CDR3 DNA follows: TGTGCCAGCAGCGACCCAGCCTCCGGTAACTATGGCTACACCTTC.

The chain employs TRBV5-1 and TRBJ1-1; the match to TRBD1 covers 8 bases. Germline CDR1 and CDR2: SGHRS and YFSETQ. CDR3 size: 14 residues. J gave up 2 bases and V 4 bases, and 4 bases lay outside the gene matches. The CDR3 coding sequence is TGCGCCAGCAGCATGGGACAGGAAAACACTGAAGCTTTCTTT. Its protein is CASSMGQENTEAFF.

The V call is TRBV11-2, the J call TRBJ1-2; maybe TRBD1 (5 bases). V dropped 3 bases and J dropped 7 bases, with 18 bases sitting between them. The germline CDR1 and CDR2 sequences are SGHAT and FQNNGV. CDR3 length: 15 residues. CDR3 sequence: CASSFSERGLAGYTF. CDR3 nucleotides: TGTGCCAGCAGCTTCTCCGAGCGGGGCTTGGCTGGCTACACCTTC. Based on the CDR3 plus reference TRBV11-2 and TRBJ1-2, the full variable domain is EAGVAQSPRYKIIEKRQSVAFWCNPISGHATLYWYQQILGQGPKLLIQFQNNGVVDDSQLPKDRFSAERLKGVDSTLKIQPAKLEDSAVYLCASSFSERGLAGYTFGSGTRLTVV.

The chain recombines TRBV4-1 with TRBJ1-3, with a weak D call TRBD1 (5 bases). The V gene lost 0 bases and the J gene lost 0 bases, with 9 bases spanning the gap. The CDR3 runs 16 residues. The V gene's germline CDR1 is MGHRA and CDR2 YSYEKL. The CDR3 region is CASSQDQGPSGNTIYF. CDR3 nucleotides: TGCGCCAGCAGCCAAGATCAGGGACCCTCTGGAAACACCATATATTTT.

The chain employs TRBV6-2 or TRBV6-3 and TRBJ1-5, with a possible D match to TRBD1 (5 bases). CDR1 is MNHEY, CDR2 SVGEGT, per germline. The CDR3 has 13 amino acids. Between the trimmed V and J ends, which lost 5 bases and 4 bases, there was a span of 9 bases. The CDR3 is CASSAQGNQPQHF. Here the CDR3 DNA reads TGTGCCAGCAGTGCCCAGGGAAATCAGCCCCAGCATTTT.

The chain is built from TRBV5-4 and TRBJ1-1; 7 nucleotides match TRBD1. Per germline, CDR1 SGHNT and CDR2 YYREEE (reference sequence). Trimming cost V 9 bases and J 0 bases; bases outside gene matches: 11. This CDR3 region has 15 residues. The CDR3 bases are TGTGCCACTTTAGCAGGGGGGTTTATGAACACTGAAGCTTTCTTT. It translates to CATLAGGFMNTEAFF.

This chain joins TRBV7-2 and TRBJ2-3, with D perhaps TRBD1 or TRBD2 (6 bases each). V lost 5 bases to trimming and J lost 1 base, with 7 bases between them. There are 13 residues in the CDR3. Germline V gene data show CDR1 as SGHTA and CDR2 as FQGNSA. The CDR3 is CASSRGGTDTQYF. The CDR3 DNA reads TGTGCCAGCAGCAGGGGGGGCACAGATACGCAGTATTTT.

This sequence joins TRBV11-2 and TRBJ2-7; 7 nucleotides match TRBD2. This CDR3 is 13 amino acids long. Germline values: CDR1 SGHAT, CDR2 FQNNGV. V trimming: 5 bases; J trimming: 3 bases; junction bases outside the gene matches: 4. CDR3 sequence reads: CASSVSGFYEQYF. CDR3 nucleotide sequence: TGTGCCAGCAGCGTTAGCGGGTTCTACGAGCAGTACTTC.

As regards this clone: An end of the junction does not agree with germline; a read error may underlie this. The chain couples TRBV7-9 to TRBJ2-1; TRBD2 agrees at 9 bases. Germline V lookup: CDR1 SEHNR, CDR2 FQNEAQ (reference sequence). There are 11 residues in the CDR3. The DNA of the CDR3 is TGTGCCACCCGACCGGGACTAGCCGTTATCTTC. Translated: CATRPGLAVIF.

V gene TRBV14 combines with J gene TRBJ1-1; D uncertain. Trimming stripped 1 base from V and 4 bases from J, with 7 bases between. The CDR3 runs 13 residues. In germline, CDR1 is SGHDN, CDR2 FVKESK. The DNA of the CDR3 is TGTGCCAGCAGCCAAGGAATCGGCACTGAAGCTTTCTTT. Translating gives CASSQGIGTEAFF.

The chain is built from TRBV10-1 and TRBJ1-2; D is perhaps TRBD1 (5 bases). Per the germline V gene, CDR1 is WNHNN and CDR2 is SYGVQD (reference sequence). V dropped 4 bases and J dropped 7 bases, with 16 bases sitting between them. The CDR3 totals 14 residues. The CDR3 here is CASSVVGGSSGYTF. In DNA, the CDR3 is TGCGCCAGCAGTGTGGTGGGGGGGTCCTCTGGCTACACCTTC.

The chain combines TRBV19 with TRBJ1-1; perhaps TRBD1 as D (6 bases). Trimming took 3 bases from V and 4 from J, leaving 12 bases between them. Germline V gene lookup returns CDR1 LNHDA and CDR2 SQIVND (reference sequence). This CDR3 has 14 amino acids. The DNA of the CDR3 is TGTGCCAGTAGTATTAACGAAGGGGGCACTGAAGCTTTCTTT. It is translated as CASSINEGGTEAFF.

The V gene is TRBV27, the J gene TRBJ2-6; D call uncertain. Germline V lookup: CDR1 MNHEY, CDR2 SMNVEV (reference sequence). The CDR3 has 13 amino acids. V was cut by 2 bases and J by 4 bases, with 3 bases left in between. CDR3 loop: CASSLLGANVLTF. CDR3 bases: TGTGCCAGCAGTTTACTCGGGGCCAACGTCCTGACTTTC.

V usage is TRBV19 and J usage is TRBJ1-2, with a tentative D call TRBD1 (6 bases). V was shortened by 3 bases and J by 5 bases, with 16 bases between the two germline ends. There are 15 residues in the CDR3. CDR1 is LNHDA, CDR2 SQIVND, per germline (reference sequence). This chain's CDR3 is CASSILAGTSYGYTF. The CDR3 DNA follows: TGTGCCAGTAGTATCCTGGCCGGGACAAGTTATGGCTACACCTTC.

The rearrangement links TRBV18 to TRBJ1-2; D is uncertain. The CDR3 has 15 residues. Germline V lookup: CDR1 KGHSH, CDR2 LQKENI. V lost 2 bases to trimming and J lost 1 base, with 11 bases between them. The CDR3 sequence: CASSPGQLLNYGYTF. The CDR3 nucleotides read TGTGCCAGCTCACCAGGGCAGCTGCTTAACTATGGCTACACCTTC.

The chain employs TRBV19 and TRBJ1-2; 9 positions match TRBD1. The length of the CDR3 is 15 residues. J gave up 3 bases and V 4 bases, and 6 bases lay outside the gene matches. Germline V lookup: CDR1 LNHDA, CDR2 SQIVND (reference sequence). The CDR3 loop reads CASSNTGGRHYGYTF. As DNA, the CDR3 is TGTGCCAGTAGTAATACAGGGGGCCGTCACTATGGCTACACCTTC.

This sequence joins TRBV5-6 and TRBJ2-7; no clear D. The CDR3 runs 11 residues. Trimming shortened V by 2 bases and J by 0 bases, and 0 bases separated the two germline ends. The germline V gene encodes CDR1 SGHDT and CDR2 YYEEEE. The CDR3 DNA sequence: TGTGCCAGCAGCTTCTCCTACGAGCAGTACTTC. Its protein is CASSFSYEQYF.

The chain uses TRBV25-1 and TRBJ1-1, with 9 nucleotides matching TRBD1. With 5 bases clipped from V and 6 bases from J, the junction kept 7 bases outside the gene matches. Per the germline V gene, CDR1 is MGHDK and CDR2 is SYGVNS. The CDR3 spans 14 residues. The chain's CDR3 is CASSLQGALAEAFF. The CDR3 region has the DNA TGTGCCAGCAGTCTACAGGGGGCTCTAGCTGAAGCTTTCTTT.